This T cell receptor beta chain was sequenced in a study of OX40 agonist ivuxolimab in advanced cancers. Study-level information: Given to patients was ivuxolimab, an agonistic anti-OX40 (CD134) antibody.

Drawing of blood for sampling happened at baseline, at cycle 4 day 1, and at cycle 7 day 1. Study observations and caveats: At doses 0.1 to 3.0 mg/kg, CD4+ and CD8+ clones expanded.

CDR1 MDHEN and CDR2 SYDVKM come from the germline V gene. The V and J ends lost 2 bases and 8 bases respectively, with 6 bases between them. There are 11 residues in the CDR3. Libraries were prepared by immunoSEQ multiplex PCR; TCRdb keeps only in-frame clonotypes and omits some of them. The table lists over 80,000 clones, approximately 82% of them singletons, with approximately 0.9% in the top ten. Note on this clone: The antigen remains unidentified.

The sample here was CD4+ or CD8+ T cells sorted from blood, taken in a trial of the OX40 agonist ivuxolimab. The TCR originated in an adult with an advanced solid tumor such as melanoma, head and neck, liver or kidney cancer. The chain has TRBV28 and TRBJ1-2, with unresolved D. CDR3 sequence: CASSLTRGYTF. DNA of the CDR3: TGTGCCAGCAGTTTAACACGCGGCTACACCTTC.